Shown below are 12 T cell receptor beta chains from a single sample sequenced in a study of cytomegalovirus exposure and HLA in healthy donors. PCR employed 60 Vbeta and 13 Jbeta primers. Only in-frame clones appear in the TCRdb table, and some are missing; sequencing was by immunoSEQ multiplex PCR. The repertoire holds around 90,000 clones, with roughly nine tenths as singletons. Specimen: PBMCs. These receptors were collected from a man aged 30 to 45 in good health and CMV-seropositive.

The chain combines TRBV4-1 with TRBJ1-2; 8 bases are shared with TRBD1. The CDR3 totals 14 residues. V shed 3 bases, J shed 8 bases, and the junction held 8 bases outside the gene matches. Germline V gives CDR1 MGHRA, CDR2 YSYEKL. The CDR3 DNA reads TGCGCCAGCAGCCATGGACAGGGCAGTCGAGGCTACACCTTC. Encoded protein: CASSHGQGSRGYTF.

The V call is TRBV7-3, the J call TRBJ2-7; 9 nucleotides line up with TRBD1. The ends lost 2 bases at V and 4 bases at J; junction bases unmatched: 3. Germline assignment: CDR1 SGHTA and CDR2 FQGTGA. The CDR3 runs to 14 residues. The CDR3 region is CASSLFGQGYEQYF. The CDR3 coding sequence is TGTGCCAGCAGCTTATTCGGACAGGGGTACGAGCAGTACTTC.

This chain uses TRBV6-6 with TRBJ2-5; TRBD1 might be the D (7 bases). From germline, CDR1 is MNHNY and CDR2 SVGAGI (reference sequence). The CDR3 consists of 15 residues. Trimming took off 4 bases at V and 4 bases at J, with 16 bases between the two ends. The CDR3 bases are TGTGCCAGCAGTTCGGGGACAGCCGGGGGAGAGACCCAGTACTTC. Protein sequence: CASSSGTAGGETQYF.

CDR3 sequence: CASSLITGGGGYEQYF. For the CDR3, the DNA is TGCGCCAGCAGCTTGATAACAGGGGGAGGAGGGTACGAGCAGTACTTC. V usage is TRBV5-1 and J usage is TRBJ2-7; the match to TRBD1 covers 8 bases. Trimming at V came to 1 base and at J to 4 bases, leaving 10 bases not matched to a gene. CDR1 and CDR2 (germline): SGHRS, YFSETQ. This CDR3 has 16 amino acids.

The chain employs TRBV6-1 and TRBJ2-5, with D perhaps matching TRBD1 (6 bases). V dropped 0 bases and J dropped 5 bases, with 13 bases sitting between them. Germline V gene data show CDR1 as MNHNS and CDR2 as SASEGT. The CDR3 spans 15 residues. The CDR3 DNA reads as TGTGCCAGCAGTGAAGCCCGGACAGTCCAGGAGACCCAGTACTTC. It codes for CASSEARTVQETQYF.

This clone is a singleton in its sample. The rearrangement joins TRBV6-5 to TRBJ1-2; 12 bases are shared with TRBD1. The CDR3 extends over 15 amino acids. The trim removed 6 bases at V and 4 bases at J, leaving 6 bases unmatched. The germline CDR1 and CDR2 sequences are MNHEY and SVGAGI. The CDR3 sequence: CASRVGTGGSYGYTF. CDR3 nucleotides: TGTGCCAGCAGGGTCGGGACAGGGGGCTCCTATGGCTACACCTTC.

This sequence joins TRBV7-9 and TRBJ2-7, with D possibly being TRBD1 (5 bases). The CDR3 sequence is 15 residues long. The ends were cut back, 5 bases at V and 3 bases at J, with 17 bases in the middle. Per germline, CDR1 SEHNR and CDR2 FQNEAQ (reference sequence). This CDR3 is CASSVNMDIGYEQYF. Here the CDR3 DNA reads TGTGCCAGCAGCGTAAATATGGACATTGGCTACGAGCAGTACTTC.

A few counts support this clone. V usage is TRBV5-1 and J usage is TRBJ1-2; 9 bases fit TRBD1. The CDR3 has 14 residues. Germline V gives CDR1 SGHRS, CDR2 YFSETQ. With 1 base clipped from V and 6 bases from J, the junction kept 4 bases outside the gene matches. The CDR3 nucleotides read TGCGCCAGCAGCTTGCCCGGACAGGGGAATGGCTACACCTTC. This gives the protein CASSLPGQGNGYTF.

This chain links TRBV2 with TRBJ2-3; possibly TRBD2 for D (6 bases). The CDR3 sequence is 15 residues long. CDR1 and CDR2 from the germline V gene are SNHLY and FYNNEI. Trimming took off 3 bases at V and 5 bases at J, with 15 bases between the two ends. CDR3 sequence: CASSDDGRGRDTQYF. For the CDR3, the DNA is TGTGCCAGCAGTGATGACGGGAGAGGAAGAGATACGCAGTATTTT.

For the CDR3, the DNA is TGTGCCAGCAGTGTTACAGGGGGGGCTAGCGGAGGGTCCTACGAGCAGTACTTC. Translated: CASSVTGGASGGSYEQYF. The rearrangement links TRBV6-1 to TRBJ2-7; TRBD1 might be the D (8 bases). V gave up 4 bases and J gave up 1 base, with 23 bases separating them. The CDR3 consists of 18 residues. Germline lookup yields CDR1 MNHNS and CDR2 SASEGT.

The V gene is TRBV9, the J gene TRBJ1-5, with D unclear. The germline CDR1 and CDR2 sequences are SGDLS and YYNGEE. V lost 2 bases, J lost 0 bases, and 15 bases lay in between. The CDR3 sequence is 17 residues long. The CDR3, as DNA: TGTGCCAGCAGCGTTCTTAGATCGGTTCCTAGCAATCAGCCCCAGCATTTT. Translation: CASSVLRSVPSNQPQHF.

V and J are TRBV19 and TRBJ1-4; 9 bases are shared with TRBD1. Germline CDR1 is LNHDA and CDR2 is SQIVND (reference sequence). The CDR3 spans 15 residues. With V trimmed by 1 base and J by 7 bases, 4 bases remained unmatched. The CDR3 is CASSIVGQGSEKLFF. In DNA form, the CDR3 reads TGTGCCAGTAGTATAGTGGGACAGGGATCTGAAAAACTGTTTTTT.